The clone carrying this TCR beta chain was seen more than once but under ten times. The CDR3 extends over 15 amino acids. V shed 3 bases and J shed 1 base, with 12 bases lying between them. Germline V gene lookup returns CDR1 DFQATT and CDR2 SNEGSKA (reference sequence). With a J-beta primer mix and a sample-barcoded 5' primer, a second PCR ran 7 to 11 cycles. TCRdb analysed the 5' RACE reads with MiXCR anew, one entry per CDR3 protein. Here the sample spans under 1 million distinct CDR3 sequences, under 55% being singletons. The sample is drawn from a study of blood T cells in healthy people across ages.

Sequencing input: blood. J is TRBJ2-2 and V is TRBV20-1; D is undetermined. The TCR sequence derives from a man aged 55 to 70 in good health. Here the CDR3 DNA reads TGCAGTGCTAGGACTCTAAAAGGGAACACCGGGGAGCTGTTTTTT. Protein: CSARTLKGNTGELFF.